The 18 T cell receptor beta chains below come from one sample, sequenced in a study of identical twins. TCRdb re-called the 5' RACE reads through MiXCR, storing one row per CDR3 protein. The sample yields roughly 1,500,000 distinct CDR3 sequences, about 32% seen once. Sequencing was done on a sample of cord blood. All receptors derive from a newborn girl in good health.

The genes are TRBV7-2 and TRBJ1-2, with a weak D call TRBD1 (5 bases). Germline CDR1 is SGHTA and CDR2 is FQGNSA. The CDR3 is 14 residues long. Trimming cost V 2 bases and J 3 bases, with 10 bases left between them. As DNA, the CDR3 is TGTGCCAGCAGCTTAATAGGGGTTGACTATGGCTACACCTTC. Translated, it gives CASSLIGVDYGYTF.

This clonotype was counted many times. This chain connects TRBV5-1 to TRBJ2-7; D uncertain. Germline-derived CDR1 and CDR2 are SGHRS and YFSETQ. Between the trimmed V and J ends, which lost 1 base and 3 bases, there was a span of 14 bases. This CDR3 spans 15 amino acids. CDR3 sequence (DNA): TGCGCCAGCAGCTTGTATCCAGGTTCGGGCTACGAGCAGTACTTC. It specifies CASSLYPGSGYEQYF.

In its sample, this clonotype was seen many times. The V and J genes are TRBV2 and TRBJ2-1, with 9 positions matching TRBD2. The CDR3 is 15 amino acids. V gave up 3 bases and J gave up 4 bases; unmatched junction bases: 4. Germline CDR1 and CDR2: SNHLY and FYNNEI. The CDR3 DNA reads as TGTGCCAGCAGTGAGGTCCTAGCGGGGTACAATGAGCAGTTCTTC. Residues: CASSEVLAGYNEQFF. Together with reference TRBV2 and TRBJ2-1, the CDR3 gives the full variable domain: EPEVTQTPSHQVTQMGQEVILRCVPISNHLYFYWYRQILGQKVEFLVSFYNNEISEKSEIFDDQFSVERPDGSNFTLKIRSTKLEDSAMYFCASSEVLAGYNEQFFGPGTRLTVL.

The V call is TRBV2, the J call TRBJ2-7; TRBD2 aligns across 8 bases. V was clipped by 7 bases and J by 5 bases; unmatched bases: 13. The length of the CDR3 is 15 residues. Germline values: CDR1 SNHLY, CDR2 FYNNEI. The CDR3 nucleotides read TGTGCCAGCAAGGAACTGCGGGGGGTCCTGGACGAGCAGTACTTC. This codes for CASKELRGVLDEQYF.

The gene calls are TRBV7-2 and TRBJ2-1, with D possibly matching TRBD2 (6 bases). CDR1 and CDR2 (germline): SGHTA, FQGNSA. The CDR3 covers 15 residues. With 0 bases removed from V and 6 bases from J, the gap between germline ends came to 12 bases. CDR3 sequence reads: CASSLAPLAGNEQFF. The CDR3 DNA sequence: TGTGCCAGCAGCTTAGCCCCACTAGCCGGCAATGAGCAGTTCTTC.

The chain combines TRBV4-1 with TRBJ2-1; 12 bases match TRBD2. The CDR3 has 16 amino acids. Germline V CDR1 and CDR2: MGHRA, YSYEKL. The V gene end was trimmed by 3 bases and the J gene end by 5 bases; junction bases not matched to a gene: 5. The chain's CDR3 is CASSQLLAGGHNEQFF. The DNA of the CDR3 is TGCGCCAGCAGCCAGCTCCTAGCGGGGGGGCACAATGAGCAGTTCTTC.

The chain combines TRBV10-3 with TRBJ2-7; possibly TRBD2 for D (5 bases). The CDR3 spans 15 residues. V was clipped by 0 bases and J by 0 bases, with 9 bases between them. Per germline, CDR1 ENHRY and CDR2 SYGVKD. CDR3 protein: CAISESVTSSYEQYF. The DNA for the CDR3 is TGTGCCATCAGTGAGTCGGTAACTAGCTCCTACGAGCAGTACTTC.

V is TRBV29-1 and J is TRBJ2-7, with 7 bases identical to TRBD1. This CDR3 contains 14 residues. After removal of 2 bases from V and 1 base from J, the junction contained 5 bases not matched to a gene. CDR1 and CDR2 (germline): SQVTM, ANQGSEA. The CDR3: CSVELDRSSYEQYF. CDR3 nucleotides: TGCAGCGTTGAACTGGACAGGTCTTCCTACGAGCAGTACTTC.

The CDR3 reads CASSQEVGDEQYF. The CDR3 region has the DNA TGCGCCAGCAGCCAAGAGGTGGGGGACGAGCAGTACTTC. The genes are TRBV4-1 and TRBJ2-7; D tentatively fits TRBD1 or TRBD2 (5 bases each). This CDR3 region has 13 residues. Trimming pared 0 bases from V and 5 bases from J, leaving 8 bases between. CDR1 is MGHRA, CDR2 YSYEKL, per germline.

The CDR3 DNA follows: TGCAGCGTTGAGCAGGGGATCTATGGCTACACCTTC. Its protein is CSVEQGIYGYTF. This chain links TRBV29-1 with TRBJ1-2, with D possibly TRBD1 on 6 matching bases. The V gene lost 3 bases and the J gene lost 4 bases, with 9 bases spanning the gap. The CDR3 totals 12 residues. The germline CDR1 and CDR2 sequences are SQVTM and ANQGSEA.

The genes are TRBV27 and TRBJ2-3; TRBD2 aligns across 13 bases. With 3 bases clipped from V and 0 bases from J, the junction kept 12 bases outside the gene matches. The CDR3 loop spans 20 amino acids. The V gene's germline CDR1 is MNHEY and CDR2 SMNVEV (reference sequence). CDR3 region: CASSFLTSGRNVESTDTQYF. The CDR3 nucleotides read TGTGCCAGCAGTTTCTTGACTAGCGGGAGGAACGTTGAGAGCACAGATACGCAGTATTTT.

This clonotype has more than one count but fewer than ten. This CDR3 is CASRVGGQNQPQHF. DNA of the CDR3: TGTGCCAGCAGAGTGGGAGGACAGAATCAGCCCCAGCATTTT. V gene TRBV6-6 combines with J gene TRBJ1-5; weak D call: TRBD1 (6 bases). CDR3 length equals 14 residues. V lost 6 bases and J 4 bases, leaving 13 bases between the germline ends. In germline, CDR1 is MNHNY, CDR2 SVGAGI (reference sequence).

The genes are TRBV20-1 and TRBJ2-3; D ambiguous. Germline CDR1 DFQATT, CDR2 SNEGSKA (reference sequence). This CDR3 comprises 13 residues. The CDR3 spells CLSRPVSTDTQYF. CDR3 coding DNA: TGCCTCTCAAGACCGGTGAGCACAGATACGCAGTATTTT.

The chain links TRBV7-2 to TRBJ2-3; the match to TRBD2 covers 9 bases. The CDR3 spans 17 residues. Germline V gene data show CDR1 as SGHTA and CDR2 as FQGNSA. V was pared by 2 bases and J by 4 bases, with 10 bases of the junction left unmatched. The CDR3 spells CASSLFSSGNIADTQYF. The CDR3 DNA follows: TGTGCCAGCAGCTTATTTTCTAGCGGGAACATCGCAGATACGCAGTATTTT.

The rearrangement joins TRBV10-1 to TRBJ1-2; D is possibly TRBD1 (6 bases). The ends were cut back, 0 bases at V and 8 bases at J, with 10 bases in the middle. CDR1 and CDR2 (germline): WNHNN, SYGVQD (reference sequence). The CDR3 covers 13 residues. The CDR3 is CASSESTGGGYTF. CDR3 nucleotide sequence: TGCGCCAGCAGTGAGTCGACAGGTGGGGGCTACACCTTC.

This clonotype was found a few times. The V and J genes are TRBV21-1 and TRBJ2-2; TRBD2 is the table's D call, not checked against the DNA. TRBV21-1 corresponds to a pseudogene. This CDR3 contains 16 residues. The CDR3, as DNA: TGTGCCAGCAGCCATCAGCGGGAGGGCCTTCACGGGGAGCTGTTTTTT. Translation: CASSHQREGLHGELFF.

The rearrangement links TRBV11-2 to TRBJ1-3; tentative D call: TRBD1 (5 bases). The CDR3 totals 15 residues. Per the germline V gene, CDR1 is SGHAT and CDR2 is FQNNGV. Trimming removed 0 bases from V and 8 bases from J, with 14 bases in between. CDR3 in DNA: TGTGCCAGCAGCTTAGATTTCTTCCCAGGGTACACCATATATTTT. Residues: CASSLDFFPGYTIYF.

This clonotype was found a few times. The CDR3, as DNA: TGTGCCAGCAGCACAGGGCGGGGCCAGAGCTCTGGGGCCAACGTCCTGACTTTC. It codes for CASSTGRGQSSGANVLTF. The chain combines TRBV7-9 with TRBJ2-6; D is perhaps TRBD1 or TRBD2 (6 bases each). This CDR3 contains 18 residues. The germline V gene encodes CDR1 SEHNR and CDR2 FQNEAQ (reference sequence). V lost 5 bases and J 0 bases, leaving 17 bases between the germline ends.